The 17 T cell receptor beta chains in this list originate from one sample, sequenced in a study of blood T cell repertoires in COVID-19. Produced via immunoSEQ multiplex PCR; TCRdb's table is partial and in-frame only. Of under 400,000 clones listed, roughly nine tenths are singletons. The sequenced sample was peripheral blood. All receptors come from a woman aged 55 to 70 with COVID-19, enrolled during active disease.

The V gene is TRBV6-5, the J gene TRBJ2-7, with 8 nucleotides matching TRBD2. J lost 0 bases, V lost 6 bases, and 4 bases had no gene match. Germline V gene lookup returns CDR1 MNHEY and CDR2 SVGAGI. CDR3 length: 14 amino acids. Here the CDR3 reads CASRRSGGSYEQYF. The CDR3 region has the DNA TGTGCCAGCAGGAGGAGCGGGGGCTCCTACGAGCAGTACTTC.

The CDR3 coding sequence is TGTGCCAGCAGCTTAGGACAGGGGACCTACAATGAGCAGTTCTTC. Protein: CASSLGQGTYNEQFF. The chain joins TRBV11-2 to TRBJ2-1; 8 nucleotides align to TRBD1. CDR3 length: 15 residues. The germline gives CDR1 SGHAT, CDR2 FQNNGV. With V trimmed by 1 base and J by 2 bases, 1 base remained unmatched.

J is TRBJ1-1 and V is TRBV5-4; maybe TRBD1 (5 bases). The CDR3 is made up of 13 amino acids. With 4 bases removed from V and 4 bases from J, the gap between germline ends came to 11 bases. Germline assignment: CDR1 SGHNT and CDR2 YYREEE (reference sequence). The CDR3 is CASSEQGSTEAFF. CDR3 coding DNA: TGTGCCAGCAGCGAGCAGGGCAGCACTGAAGCTTTCTTT.

The rearrangement joins TRBV6-4 to TRBJ2-3, with 8 bases fitting TRBD2. V lost 3 bases and J lost 10; bases outside the gene matches: 6. This CDR3 contains 13 residues. Per the germline V gene, CDR1 is MRHNA and CDR2 is SNTAGT. The CDR3 region is CASSEISGGAQYF. The CDR3 coding sequence is TGTGCCAGCAGTGAGATAAGCGGGGGAGCGCAGTATTTT.

This chain connects TRBV7-2 to TRBJ2-7; D not certain. The V gene's germline CDR1 is SGHTA and CDR2 FQGNSA. The CDR3 length is 14 residues. Trimming shortened V by 6 bases and J by 5 bases, and 17 bases separated the two germline ends. CDR3 bases: TGTGCCAGCAGGTTGACTGGAACCTCGGACGAGCAGTACTTC. Translation gives CASRLTGTSDEQYF.

The chain recombines TRBV19 with TRBJ1-1, with 7 bases lining up with TRBD1. Germline V gene lookup returns CDR1 LNHDA and CDR2 SQIVND (reference sequence). The CDR3 covers 14 residues. Germline trimming cut 6 bases from V and 5 bases from J; bases unmatched to any gene: 9. CDR3 bases: TGTGCCAGTAGGCTGACAGGGCCTGGGACTGAAGCTTTCTTT. It translates to CASRLTGPGTEAFF.

V gene TRBV2 combines with J gene TRBJ2-7, with D tentatively TRBD2 (5 bases). This CDR3 contains 14 residues. The germline V and J ends were trimmed by 6 bases and 2 bases, with 14 bases remaining between them. Per the germline V gene, CDR1 is SNHLY and CDR2 is FYNNEI. The CDR3 bases are TGTGCCAGCAGACCCCGGGGATCTCCCTACGAGCAGTACTTC. Encoded protein: CASRPRGSPYEQYF.

The chain has TRBV2 and TRBJ1-1; D is unresolved. CDR1 is SNHLY, CDR2 FYNNEI, per germline. The CDR3 contains 12 residues. Trimming removed 8 bases at V and 5 bases at J, with 12 bases between. The CDR3 spells CASVWRDTEAFF. The CDR3, as DNA: TGTGCCAGCGTTTGGAGGGATACTGAAGCTTTCTTT.

On this clone itself: The junction shows a germline mismatch at one end, possibly a read error. The rearrangement joins TRBV6-1 to TRBJ2-7; D not certain. The CDR3 totals 12 residues. Germline lookup yields CDR1 MNHNS and CDR2 SASEGT. The chain's CDR3 is CASNEARYEQYF. Written as DNA, the CDR3 is TGTGCCAGCAATGAAGCCAGATACGAGCAGTACTTC.

V usage is TRBV6-6 and J usage is TRBJ1-5; D possibly corresponds to TRBD1 (6 bases). The CDR3 totals 15 residues. Between the trimmed V and J ends, which lost 6 bases and 4 bases, there was a span of 16 bases. Germline V gene lookup returns CDR1 MNHNY and CDR2 SVGAGI (reference sequence). The CDR3 region is CASSPGGTNNQPQHF. CDR3 nucleotide sequence: TGTGCCAGCAGCCCGGGGGGGACAAATAATCAGCCCCAGCATTTT.

This chain joins TRBV28 and TRBJ1-3, with a possible D match to TRBD1 (6 bases). Per germline, CDR1 MDHEN and CDR2 SYDVKM. V was trimmed by 4 bases and J by 1 base, leaving 11 bases between them. This CDR3 is built from 15 residues. CDR3 region: CASSYKGGSGNTIYF. CDR3 DNA sequence: TGTGCCAGCAGTTACAAAGGGGGTTCTGGAAACACCATATATTTT. Complete variable domain (other parts from reference TRBV28 and TRBJ1-3): DVKVTQSSRYLVKRTGEKVFLECVQDMDHENMFWYRQDPGLGLRLIYFSYDVKMKEKGDIPEGYSVSREKKERFSLILESASTNQTSMYLCASSYKGGSGNTIYFGEGSWLTVV.

This clone came up a few times. V and J are TRBV4-1 and TRBJ2-5, with D possibly being TRBD1 (6 bases). Germline CDR1 and CDR2: MGHRA and YSYEKL. The CDR3 length is 15 residues. The V end was cut by 2 bases, the J end by 2 bases, with 12 bases between. CDR3 amino acids: CASSQHGTMQETQYF. As DNA, the CDR3 is TGCGCCAGCAGCCAACACGGGACAATGCAAGAGACCCAGTACTTC.

This sequence joins TRBV3-1 (or the pseudogene TRBV3-2) and TRBJ2-2; 8 bases are a match to TRBD1. CDR1 and CDR2 (germline): LGHDT, YNNKEL (reference sequence). This CDR3 region has 15 residues. Losses at the gene ends were 4 bases for V and 3 bases for J; bases not matched to a gene: 4. This CDR3 is CASSRGTGYTGELFF. The CDR3 region has the DNA TGTGCCAGCAGCCGGGGGACAGGTTACACCGGGGAGCTGTTTTTT.

The genes are TRBV13 and TRBJ2-5, with D tentatively TRBD2 (6 bases). The CDR3 covers 14 residues. CDR1 is PRHDT and CDR2 is FYEKMQ in the germline V gene (reference sequence). The germline V and J ends were trimmed by 2 bases and 5 bases, with 12 bases remaining between them. For the CDR3, the DNA is TGTGCCAGCAGCTTATCTCAGCGGGTGGAGACCCAGTACTTC. Its protein product is CASSLSQRVETQYF.

The V gene is TRBV7-2, the J gene TRBJ1-6; D gene unclear. Trimming pared 1 base from V and 7 bases from J, leaving 11 bases between. Germline assignment: CDR1 SGHTA and CDR2 FQGNSA. The CDR3 spans 15 residues. The CDR3 spells CASSLGGPENSPLHF. CDR3 in DNA: TGTGCCAGCAGCTTAGGAGGGCCAGAGAATTCACCCCTCCACTTT.

The CDR3 region has the DNA TGTGCCAGCAGCTCCCTTAGCGGGGGGCCTAATGAGCAGTTCTTC. It encodes CASSSLSGGPNEQFF. The gene calls are TRBV7-3 and TRBJ2-1, with 10 bases that match TRBD2. The CDR3 sequence is 15 residues long. Trimming removed 4 bases from V and 7 bases from J; junction bases left unmatched: 7. The V gene's germline CDR1 is SGHTA and CDR2 FQGTGA.

The chain is built from TRBV7-2 and TRBJ1-5; 10 bases map to TRBD1. The J segment lost 6 bases and the V segment lost 3 bases, leaving 11 bases of the junction unmatched. CDR1 is SGHTA and CDR2 is FQGNSA in the germline V gene. The CDR3 sequence is 17 residues long. The CDR3 nucleotides read TGTGCCAGCAGCTTGCGTCCCTCGACAGGGGGCACTCAGCCCCAGCATTTT. Its translation is CASSLRPSTGGTQPQHF.